The following is a TCR beta chain sequence with its context. The TCR library protocol was used to attach unique molecular identifiers. These identifiers were attached to individual cDNA molecules. TCRdb reprocessed the 5' RACE reads via MiXCR and lists one record per CDR3 protein. The repertoire includes roughly 50,000 distinct CDR3 sequences, approximately 7.5% of them detected once, and roughly 6% sits in the top ten. This specimen comes from a study of early T cells in non-severe SARS-CoV-2 infection. Study-wide context: Sequencing input comprised bulk RNA from unsorted whole blood; chain pairing was not available.

The CDR3 is made up of 11 amino acids. Per the germline V gene, CDR1 is DFQATT and CDR2 is SNEGSKA (reference sequence). V shed 3 bases and J shed 3 bases, with 3 bases lying between them. The chain joins TRBV20-1 to TRBJ2-1, with D hard to call. The source of this sequence is an adult who was a healthcare worker with PCR-confirmed SARS-CoV-2 infection or an uninfected control (not recorded which). Sequencing was carried out using whole blood. The chain's CDR3 is CSASYYNEQFF. DNA of the CDR3: TGCAGTGCTAGTTACTACAATGAGCAGTTCTTC.